These T cell receptor beta chains were read from a single sample in a study of blood T cell repertoires in COVID-19. Measured with immunoSEQ multiplex PCR; TCRdb has only the in-frame clones, and not every one. The top ten clones hold under 2.5% of a sample with approximately 240,000 clones, 85% to 95% of them seen once. Sample: PBMCs or T cells enriched from blood (not recorded which). These receptors were obtained from a woman aged 18 to 35 who had recovered from COVID-19. Each CDR3 is given with its conserved first and last residue. A D gene is named only where the DNA matches it firmly. Clone size appears in some rows only: once, few, many, or a class for an expanded clone.

CDR3aa,d_gene,v_gene,abundance
CASSLEGLAGLSTDTQYF,TRBD2,TRBV5-1,.
CASSTYRGSNQPQHF,TRBD1,TRBV19,.
CASSYTQGAPNEKLFF,TRBD1,TRBV6-6,.
CASRPHRSPNTEAFF,.,TRBV6-2/TRBV6-3,.
CAISESTYYGYTF,.,TRBV10-3,.
CASSVGQGAYEQYF,.,TRBV9,.
CAISGYRDRGQFRDTQYF,TRBD1,TRBV10-3,.
CASSPRDFKETQYF,.,TRBV18,.
CASSLSYQWQYF,.,TRBV11-2,.
CASIAGGSYNEQFF,TRBD2,TRBV27,.
CASRAGPNQPQHF,.,TRBV2,.
CSADSSYGYTF,.,TRBV20-1,.
CASSLAGGPVNEQFF,.,TRBV5-1,.
CASSLQVQETQYF,.,TRBV5-4,.
CASSSGTARPTEAFF,TRBD1,TRBV11-1,.
CASSPQTTLGEQYF,.,TRBV5-4,.
CASQTSRNQPQHF,.,TRBV18,.
CASSVLAGAFTGELFF,.,TRBV9,.
CASSQRDRHPTDNTEAFF,TRBD1,TRBV3-1/TRBV3-2,.
CASQPISKGSGELFF,.,TRBV19,.
CASSLGEAQYF,.,TRBV12-3/TRBV12-4,.
CASGGPRAQYF,.,TRBV28,.
CASSEYWDRGAFF,TRBD1,TRBV25-1,.
CASSSGQVNTEAFF,TRBD1,TRBV6-5,.
CATSRDPKETQYF,.,TRBV15,.
CASSFSGLAFWEQYF,TRBD2,TRBV5-5,once
CASSESPPLAGELPNYEQYF,.,TRBV10-2,.
CASSSTSGSGNEQFF,TRBD2,TRBV27,once
CASSPTGGPTLGWEKLFF,.,TRBV18,.
CASSQRTGWDTGELFF,TRBD1,TRBV4-1,.
CTSSYRGRNQPQHF,.,TRBV1,.
CASSFTLQTGGDYGYTF,TRBD1,TRBV27,.
CSASGDREGNEKLFF,TRBD1,TRBV20-1,.
CASSQSRRGVVNEQFF,TRBD2,TRBV27,once
CSASSPGSNEQFF,.,TRBV20-1,once
CASSRVGGSYNEQFF,.,TRBV19,.
CASSLGTDQNEQFF,TRBD1,TRBV28,.
CASSAVDRMNTEAFF,TRBD1,TRBV9,.
CASKGSGGGETQYF,TRBD2,TRBV6-5,.
CASSRRGLSYEQYF,TRBD1,TRBV6-9,few
CASSFGLAGVQETQYF,TRBD2,TRBV11-3,.
CASSQTGLTNEKLFF,TRBD1,TRBV3-1/TRBV3-2,.
CASGRQGRSYGYTF,TRBD1,TRBV6-5,.
CASSFGAHTEAFF,.,TRBV5-6,few
CASGGALQPDPNYGYTF,.,TRBV9,.
CASSPAGTGNTGELFF,TRBD1,TRBV18,.
CASSQPRLAGKSETQYF,TRBD2,TRBV6-2/TRBV6-3,.
CATSRIFLAGGDEQYF,TRBD2,TRBV15,.
CASSFPSGSPQKTQYF,TRBD2,TRBV5-4,.
CSALDSSLNTEAFF,.,TRBV29-1,.
CASSQTPGYWQTQYF,.,TRBV3-1/TRBV3-2,.
CASSQDPRQETQYF,.,TRBV3-1/TRBV3-2,.
CASSLPDWIETQYF,.,TRBV5-6,.